The T cell receptor (beta chain) described here comes from a study of blood T cell repertoires in COVID-19. Whole-study context: Sites across the United States, Italy and Spain contributed samples from acute and convalescent COVID-19. T cells, B-cell-depleted T cells, or PBMCs provided the cDNA or gDNA that served as material.

Original analysis: Using reference gene primer amplification, nucleated cell counts were estimated. Using immunoSEQ multiplex PCR, the repertoire was profiled, and TCRdb retains in-frame clones only, with some absent. V and J calls and clone size come straight from that table; D and trimming were deduced from the DNA. The data hold 55,000 to 70,000 clones, with around 84% observed a single time. This CDR3 contains 13 residues. V was shortened by 3 bases and J by 9 bases, with 15 bases between the two germline ends. Germline V gene sequence: CDR1 LNHDA, CDR2 SQIVND (reference sequence). The sequence came from a man aged 50-59 years with acute or convalescent COVID-19. V and J are TRBV19 and TRBJ2-7; possible D gene TRBD1, 8 bases. The sequencing input was peripheral blood. In DNA form, the CDR3 reads TGTGCCAGTAGTATCGGACAGGGAGGGGGGCAGTACTTC. Translating gives CASSIGQGGGQYF.